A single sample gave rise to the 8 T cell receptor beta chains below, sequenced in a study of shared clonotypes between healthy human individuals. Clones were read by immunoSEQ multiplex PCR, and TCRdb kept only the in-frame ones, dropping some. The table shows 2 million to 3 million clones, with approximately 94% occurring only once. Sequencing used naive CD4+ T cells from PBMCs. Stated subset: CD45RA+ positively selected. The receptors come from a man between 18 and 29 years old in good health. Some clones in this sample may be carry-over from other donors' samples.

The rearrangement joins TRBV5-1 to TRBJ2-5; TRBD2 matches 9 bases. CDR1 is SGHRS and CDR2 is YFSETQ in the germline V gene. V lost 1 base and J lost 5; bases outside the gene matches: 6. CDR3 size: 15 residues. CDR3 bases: TGCGCCAGCAGCTTGTTCGGCGGGAGGGACGAGACCCAGTACTTC. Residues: CASSLFGGRDETQYF. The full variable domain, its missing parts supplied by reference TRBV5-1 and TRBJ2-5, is KAGVTQTPRYLIKTRGQQVTLSCSPISGHRSVSWYQQTPGQGLQFLFEYFSETQRNKGNFPGRFSGRQFSNSRSEMNVSTLELGDSALYLCASSLFGGRDETQYFGPGTRLLVL.

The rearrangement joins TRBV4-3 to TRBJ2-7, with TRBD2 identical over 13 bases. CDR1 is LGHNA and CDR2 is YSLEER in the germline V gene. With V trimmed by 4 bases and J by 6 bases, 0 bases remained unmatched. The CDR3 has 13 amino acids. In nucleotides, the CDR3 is TGCGCCAGCAGCCGACTAGCGGGAGGCGAGCAGTACTTC. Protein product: CASSRLAGGEQYF.

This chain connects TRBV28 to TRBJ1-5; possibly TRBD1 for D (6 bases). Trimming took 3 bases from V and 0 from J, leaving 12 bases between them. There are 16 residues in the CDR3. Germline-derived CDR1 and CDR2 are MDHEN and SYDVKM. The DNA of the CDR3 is TGTGCCAGCAGTTTTTCAGGGGCTTATAGCAATCAGCCCCAGCATTTT. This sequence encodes CASSFSGAYSNQPQHF.

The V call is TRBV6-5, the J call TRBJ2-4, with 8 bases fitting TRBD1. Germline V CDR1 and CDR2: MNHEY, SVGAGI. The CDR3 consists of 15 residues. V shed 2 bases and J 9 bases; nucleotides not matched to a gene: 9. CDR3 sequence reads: CASSYPSRQGRIQYF. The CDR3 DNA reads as TGTGCCAGCAGTTACCCCTCGCGACAGGGGCGCATTCAGTACTTC.

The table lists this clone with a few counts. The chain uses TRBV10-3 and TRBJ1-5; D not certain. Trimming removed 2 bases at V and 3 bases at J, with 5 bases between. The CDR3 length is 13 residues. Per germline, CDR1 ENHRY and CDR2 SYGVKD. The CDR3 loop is CAISERDNQPQHF. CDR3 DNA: TGTGCCATCAGTGAGAGGGACAATCAGCCCCAGCATTTT.

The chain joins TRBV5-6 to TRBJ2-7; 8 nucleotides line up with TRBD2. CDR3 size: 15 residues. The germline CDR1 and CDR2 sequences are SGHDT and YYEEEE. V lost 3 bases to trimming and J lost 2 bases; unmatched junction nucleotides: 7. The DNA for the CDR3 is TGTGCCAGCAGCTCCTTTAGCGGGACCCCCTACGAGCAGTACTTC. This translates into CASSSFSGTPYEQYF. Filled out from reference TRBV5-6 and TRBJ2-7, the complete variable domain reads DAGVTQSPTHLIKTRGQQVTLRCSPKSGHDTVSWYQQALGQGPQFIFQYYEEEERQRGNFPDRFSGHQFPNYSSELNVNALLLGDSALYLCASSSFSGTPYEQYFGPGTRLTVT.

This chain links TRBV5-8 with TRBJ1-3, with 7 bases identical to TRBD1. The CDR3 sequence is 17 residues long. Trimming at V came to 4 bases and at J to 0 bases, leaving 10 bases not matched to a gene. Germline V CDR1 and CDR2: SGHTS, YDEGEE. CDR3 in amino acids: CASSTGQALTSGNTIYF. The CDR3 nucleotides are TGTGCCAGCAGCACCGGACAGGCCCTGACCTCTGGAAACACCATATATTTT.

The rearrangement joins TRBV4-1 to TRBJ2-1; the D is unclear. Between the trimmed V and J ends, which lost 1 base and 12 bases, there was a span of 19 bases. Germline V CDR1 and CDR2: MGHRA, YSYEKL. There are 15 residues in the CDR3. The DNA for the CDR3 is TGCGCCAGCAGCCAAGCTGAACGCCGACCCGGTTCGCAGTTCTTC. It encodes CASSQAERRPGSQFF.